Below are 25 T cell receptor beta chains sequenced from a single sample in a study of T-cell reconstitution after alpha-beta-depleted transplantation in children listed by TCRdb under 2016. This specimen's treatment or condition label, interpreted: allogeneic hematopoietic cell transplantation with graft depleted of TCRalphabeta T cells and CD19 B cells. The library was generated by PCR. The sample was run on an Illumina HiSeq 2500. TCR library preparation used molecular barcoding, with unique molecular identifiers applied to normalize quantification of the TCRbeta repertoire. The public reads were reprocessed in TCRdb via fastp at Q25 and MiXCR, keeping in-frame beta chains. Every entry covers one CDR3 protein and lists the most common genes and DNA from its rows. The sample table holds about 600,000 distinct CDR3 sequences, of which under 30% were seen once. The biggest ten clones account for around 14% of the sample.

The specimen was PBMCs, mostly from graft donor cells, collected 360 days after TCRalphabeta/CD19-depleted stem cell transplant. All receptors derive from a boy in the first two years of life who had a stem cell transplant for acute myeloid leukemia, so the T cells may come from the graft donor.

This clonotype has more than one count but fewer than ten. This sequence joins TRBV20-1 and TRBJ1-3; perhaps TRBD1 as D (5 bases). The CDR3 runs to 16 residues. The V and J ends lost 5 bases and 4 bases respectively, with 21 bases between them. Germline lookup yields CDR1 DFQATT and CDR2 SNEGSKA (reference sequence). The CDR3 sequence is CSASHPAPGRGNTIYF. The DNA of the CDR3 is TGCAGTGCTTCTCACCCGGCCCCGGGACGAGGAAACACCATATATTTT.

This clonotype was counted a few times. The V gene is TRBV20-1, the J gene TRBJ2-7; maybe TRBD1 (5 bases). The germline V gene has CDR1 DFQATT and CDR2 SNEGSKA (reference sequence). V was trimmed by 0 bases and J by 4 bases, leaving 19 bases between them. The CDR3 has 16 residues. CDR3 DNA: TGCAGTGCTAGAGATCTGGGGCGTGGGGCCGAATACGAGCAGTACGTC. Protein sequence: CSARDLGRGAEYEQYV.

This clonotype came up a few times. This sequence joins TRBV12-3 or TRBV12-4 and TRBJ1-2, with D possibly being TRBD1 (6 bases). V shed 2 bases and J shed 6 bases, with 7 bases lying between them. This CDR3 has 12 amino acids. CDR3 in amino acids: CASSLPGDGYTF. The CDR3 DNA follows: TGTGCCAGCAGTTTACCAGGGGATGGCTACACCTTC.

V and J are TRBV7-2 and TRBJ2-7; a weak D match, TRBD1 (5 bases). This CDR3 comprises 13 residues. Germline loops: CDR1 SGHTA, CDR2 FQGNSA. The germline V and J ends were trimmed by 5 bases and 2 bases, with 10 bases remaining between them. The CDR3 region has the DNA TGTGCCAGCAGCACGCTAGGGGCCTACGAGCAGTACTTC. Residues: CASSTLGAYEQYF.

This clonotype was detected ten times or more. The CDR3 region has the DNA TGTGCCAGCAGTTCCGGGGGGCGAGGGGGCGAGACCCAGTACTTC. It specifies CASSSGGRGGETQYF. The rearrangement joins TRBV6-5 to TRBJ2-5; tentatively, D is TRBD1 or TRBD2 (7 bases each). The CDR3 is 15 amino acids. Deletions cut 4 bases from V and 5 bases from J, with 17 bases between. Germline CDR1 MNHEY, CDR2 SVGAGI.

The V call is TRBV11-2, the J call TRBJ2-2; TRBD1 matches 7 bases. J lost 5 bases, V lost 4 bases, and 7 bases had no gene match. CDR3 length equals 15 residues. The germline V gene encodes CDR1 SGHAT and CDR2 FQNNGV. The CDR3 spells CASSSLTGRTGELFF. As DNA, the CDR3 is TGTGCCAGCAGCTCTCTGACAGGGAGAACCGGGGAGCTGTTTTTT.

This clonotype came up a few times. This chain uses TRBV11-1 with TRBJ1-2, with D perhaps TRBD1 (5 bases). Germline lookup yields CDR1 SGHAT and CDR2 FQDESV (reference sequence). Trimming stripped 5 bases from V and 8 bases from J, with 15 bases between. This CDR3 has 13 residues. The CDR3 DNA is TGTGCCAGCAGCCACCCGGGGCGCCGGGGCTACACCTTC. Protein sequence: CASSHPGRRGYTF. Based on the CDR3 plus reference TRBV11-1 and TRBJ1-2, the full variable domain is EAEVAQSPRYKITEKSQAVAFWCDPISGHATLYWYRQILGQGPELLVQFQDESVVDDSQLPKDRFSAERLKGVDSTLKIQPAELGDSAMYLCASSHPGRRGYTFGSGTRLTVV.

J is TRBJ1-1 and V is TRBV12-3 or TRBV12-4; D possibly corresponds to TRBD1 (5 bases). The germline V and J ends were trimmed by 5 bases and 0 bases, with 13 bases remaining between them. The CDR3 consists of 15 residues. This CDR3 reads CASSLGGTLNTEAFF. CDR3 in DNA: TGTGCCAGCAGTCTTGGGGGGACCTTGAACACTGAAGCTTTCTTT.

This chain links TRBV27 with TRBJ2-1, with 9 bases identical to TRBD2. This CDR3 contains 16 residues. The ends lost 2 bases at V and 4 bases at J; junction bases unmatched: 6. Germline V lookup: CDR1 MNHEY, CDR2 SMNVEV (reference sequence). Here the CDR3 DNA reads TGTGCCAGCAGTTTAGGGCTAGCGGGGAAGTACAATGAGCAGTTCTTC. It is translated as CASSLGLAGKYNEQFF.

The chain employs TRBV12-3 or TRBV12-4 and TRBJ2-1, with 8 bases that match TRBD2. Losses at the gene ends were 8 bases for V and 1 base for J; bases not matched to a gene: 7. The CDR3 loop spans 15 amino acids. The CDR3 DNA sequence: TGTGCCAGCTTAAACGGGGGGGAATCCTACAATGAGCAGTTCTTC. This gives the protein CASLNGGESYNEQFF.

This clonotype showed up many times. V gene TRBV20-1 combines with J gene TRBJ2-1; TRBD1 or TRBD2 may be the D gene (5 bases each). The CDR3 is made up of 13 amino acids. The germline CDR1 and CDR2 sequences are DFQATT and SNEGSKA (reference sequence). Trimming removed 3 bases at V and 10 bases at J, with 16 bases between. The CDR3 region is CSARGVWGREQFF. The CDR3 nucleotides read TGCAGTGCTAGGGGGGTTTGGGGCCGAGAGCAGTTCTTC.

The chain has TRBV7-9 and TRBJ2-3, with D possibly being TRBD2 (6 bases). Germline CDR1 and CDR2: SEHNR and FQNEAQ (reference sequence). The V and J ends lost 5 bases and 2 bases respectively, with 14 bases between them. The length of the CDR3 is 15 residues. The CDR3 DNA reads as TGTGCCAGCAGCCCAATTAGCGGACCCACAGATACGCAGTATTTT. Protein: CASSPISGPTDTQYF.

This clonotype was seen at least ten times. The CDR3, as DNA: TGTGCCAGCAGCTTATATCGCGGGAAAGGAAACACCATATATTTT. Amino acids: CASSLYRGKGNTIYF. The chain uses TRBV7-9 and TRBJ1-3; D unclear. The CDR3 runs to 15 residues. In germline, CDR1 is SEHNR, CDR2 FQNEAQ (reference sequence). V was trimmed by 2 bases and J by 4 bases, leaving 12 bases between them.

This clonotype was seen more than once but under ten times. This chain connects TRBV9 to TRBJ2-7, with D perhaps TRBD1 (5 bases). V was cut by 4 bases and J by 2 bases, with 16 bases left in between. The CDR3 length is 15 residues. CDR1 is SGDLS and CDR2 is YYNGEE in the germline V gene. CDR3 sequence (DNA): TGTGCCAGCAGCACAATGCCAGGGAACCCCTACGAGCAGTACTTC. Translated, it gives CASSTMPGNPYEQYF.

This clonotype was picked up many times. The rearrangement uses TRBV12-3 or TRBV12-4 and TRBJ2-3, with 8 bases lining up with TRBD1. The CDR3 is 13 amino acids. With 6 bases clipped from V and 5 bases from J, the junction kept 4 bases outside the gene matches. CDR3 nucleotide sequence: TGTGCCAGCAGCGACAGGGGCAGAGATACGCAGTATTTT. Its protein product is CASSDRGRDTQYF.

This clonotype was counted between two and nine times. J is TRBJ2-3 and V is TRBV2, with TRBD2 identical over 8 bases. The CDR3 contains 14 residues. J was trimmed by 3 bases and V by 6 bases; bases with no gene match: 5. From germline, CDR1 is SNHLY and CDR2 FYNNEI. The CDR3 region is CASRYPGGTDTQYF. DNA of the CDR3: TGTGCCAGCAGGTACCCGGGAGGGACAGATACGCAGTATTTT. Together with reference TRBV2 and TRBJ2-3, the CDR3 gives the full variable domain: EPEVTQTPSHQVTQMGQEVILRCVPISNHLYFYWYRQILGQKVEFLVSFYNNEISEKSEIFDDQFSVERPDGSNFTLKIRSTKLEDSAMYFCASRYPGGTDTQYFGPGTRLTVL.

In this sample, this clonotype turned up a few times. V usage is TRBV18 and J usage is TRBJ1-1; D is unresolved. The germline V and J ends were trimmed by 3 bases and 8 bases, with 13 bases remaining between them. The CDR3 consists of 13 residues. Looked up from germline, CDR1 is KGHSH and CDR2 is LQKENI. CDR3: CASSPTSSVEAFF. CDR3 coding DNA: TGTGCCAGCTCACCGACCTCAAGTGTCGAAGCTTTCTTT.

This clonotype was found a few times. This sequence joins TRBV6-5 and TRBJ2-2; 7 bases are shared with TRBD2. Germline V gene lookup returns CDR1 MNHEY and CDR2 SVGAGI. Trimming at V came to 0 bases and at J to 2 bases, leaving 9 bases not matched to a gene. The CDR3 has 18 amino acids. CDR3 in amino acids: CASSYSMGAGDNTGELFF. CDR3 bases: TGTGCCAGCAGTTACTCGATGGGCGCGGGGGACAACACCGGGGAGCTGTTTTTT.

This clonotype was observed many times. This sequence joins TRBV29-1 and TRBJ2-7; 12 bases are shared with TRBD1. Trimming took 5 bases from V and 0 from J; bases not matched to a gene: 11. The length of the CDR3 is 17 residues. CDR1 is SQVTM, CDR2 ANQGSEA, per germline. The CDR3 coding sequence is TGCAGCGTTCGCCGGGACAGGGGGCGACCCCCCTCCTACGAGCAGTACTTC. Translated: CSVRRDRGRPPSYEQYF.

This clonotype was observed many times. The chain recombines TRBV5-5 with TRBJ2-3, with 9 bases identical to TRBD1. CDR1 and CDR2 from the germline V gene are SGHKS and YYEKEE (reference sequence). This CDR3 is 16 amino acids long. The V gene end was trimmed by 3 bases and the J gene end by 5 bases; junction bases not matched to a gene: 10. The CDR3 region is CASSSPGTGFGDTQYF. CDR3 DNA sequence: TGTGCCAGCAGCTCTCCCGGGACAGGGTTTGGAGATACGCAGTATTTT.

The table lists this clonotype with a few counts. The chain links TRBV6-1 to TRBJ2-5, with D unclear. This CDR3 is built from 16 residues. V was shortened by 7 bases and J by 2 bases, with 20 bases between the two germline ends. Germline CDR1 and CDR2: MNHNS and SASEGT. CDR3 in amino acids: CASTQQLGVRQETQYF. The CDR3 bases are TGTGCCAGCACCCAACAGTTAGGAGTTCGGCAAGAGACCCAGTACTTC.

This clonotype was detected ten times or more. DNA for the CDR3: TGTGCCAGCACAACCTCAGACCGTAATTCACCCCTCCACTTT. It is translated as CASTTSDRNSPLHF. The chain has TRBV5-6 and TRBJ1-6; D is unresolved. In germline, CDR1 is SGHDT, CDR2 YYEEEE. V was trimmed by 6 bases and J by 6 bases, leaving 13 bases between them. The CDR3 covers 14 residues.

The rearrangement links TRBV7-6 to TRBJ2-2, with D maybe TRBD2 (5 bases). The germline gives CDR1 SGHVS, CDR2 FNYEAQ. Trimming pared 6 bases from V and 2 bases from J, leaving 19 bases between. The CDR3 has 17 amino acids. The CDR3 is CASRSMRSGANTGELFF. CDR3 DNA: TGTGCCAGCAGGAGTATGAGAAGCGGAGCTAACACCGGGGAGCTGTTTTTT.

The chain employs TRBV28 and TRBJ1-6; possible D gene TRBD1, 6 bases. In germline, CDR1 is MDHEN, CDR2 SYDVKM. This CDR3 contains 15 residues. Trimming removed 0 bases at V and 7 bases at J, with 10 bases between. The CDR3 spells CASSLWGARNSPLHF. The CDR3 DNA reads TGTGCCAGCAGTTTATGGGGGGCGCGGAATTCACCCCTCCACTTT.

This clonotype has at least ten counts. The V and J genes are TRBV12-3 or TRBV12-4 and TRBJ2-7; 9 bases agree with TRBD1. J was trimmed by 12 bases and V by 6 bases; bases with no gene match: 9. The CDR3 totals 12 residues. As DNA, the CDR3 is TGTGCCAGCAGCACCCGGGACAGGGAACCGTACTTC. Encoded protein: CASSTRDREPYF.